Shown below are 22 T cell receptor beta chains from a single sample sequenced in a study of regulatory T cells in long-lasting Graves disease. The TCR beta library used iRepertoire HTBI primers with Arm-PCR amplification of CDR3. MiXCR, applied by TCRdb to the multiplex PCR reads, yields one record per CDR3 protein. The repertoire has approximately 440,000 distinct CDR3 sequences, 16% of them found once; the top ten carry 9% to 15%. The time point was: newly diagnosed GD, antithyroid drugs for less than 3 months. PBMC RNA served as the TCR library source. This same sample was also part of a study on T cells in Graves' hyperthyroidism and ophthalmopathy.

Specimen: peripheral blood mononuclear cells (PBMCs), collected at new diagnosis, from a patient treated with antithyroid drugs. Receptors originate from a man aged 40-50 years with Graves disease.

At least ten counts were recorded for this clonotype. V gene TRBV5-1 combines with J gene TRBJ2-7, with 8 bases aligning to TRBD1. The J segment lost 2 bases and the V segment lost 2 bases, leaving 9 bases of the junction unmatched. Germline assignment: CDR1 SGHRS and CDR2 YFSETQ. This CDR3 is built from 16 residues. The CDR3 nucleotides are TGCGCCAGCAGCTTATCTCCGGGACAGGTTGCCTACGAGCAGTACTTC. This codes for CASSLSPGQVAYEQYF.

This clonotype was recorded at least ten times. The chain uses TRBV7-2 and TRBJ1-2; D is perhaps TRBD1 (6 bases). The length of the CDR3 is 14 residues. The V gene's germline CDR1 is SGHTA and CDR2 FQGNSA. V lost 1 base, J lost 6 bases, and 12 bases lay in between. This CDR3 reads CASSLVSAGDGYTF. For the CDR3, the DNA is TGTGCCAGCAGCTTAGTATCGGCAGGGGATGGCTACACCTTC.

In this sample, this clonotype turned up many times. J is TRBJ2-3 and V is TRBV11-2, with D perhaps matching TRBD1 (7 bases). Germline V gives CDR1 SGHAT, CDR2 FQNNGV. V dropped 4 bases and J dropped 3 bases, with 14 bases sitting between them. The CDR3 contains 15 residues. The CDR3 spells CASSSPRGTTDTQYF. In nucleotides, the CDR3 is TGTGCCAGCAGCTCACCCAGGGGGACTACAGATACGCAGTATTTT.

This chain uses TRBV28 with TRBJ2-7; the D call may be TRBD1 or TRBD2 (5 bases each). Trimming shortened V by 6 bases and J by 2 bases, and 14 bases separated the two germline ends. CDR3 length: 14 amino acids. Germline CDR1 and CDR2: MDHEN and SYDVKM. CDR3 loop: CASRPVGTPYEQYF. The CDR3, as DNA: TGTGCCAGCAGACCGGTGGGGACCCCCTACGAGCAGTACTTC.

This chain joins TRBV19 and TRBJ2-2; 7 bases align to TRBD1. Germline assignment: CDR1 LNHDA and CDR2 SQIVND (reference sequence). This CDR3 is 14 amino acids long. The V segment lost 7 bases and the J segment 6 bases; nucleotides outside the gene matches: 8. CDR3 sequence reads: CASTTGVFAGELFF. Here the CDR3 DNA reads TGTGCCAGTACTACAGGGGTTTTCGCCGGGGAGCTGTTTTTT.

This clonotype has more than one count but fewer than ten. The genes are TRBV9 and TRBJ1-2, with D perhaps matching TRBD1 (6 bases). Trimming removed 0 bases at V and 3 bases at J, with 12 bases between. The CDR3 length is 15 residues. Germline lookup yields CDR1 SGDLS and CDR2 YYNGEE. The CDR3 coding sequence is TGTGCCAGCAGCGTAGGAAGGGGGACGTACTATGGCTACACCTTC. Translation: CASSVGRGTYYGYTF. The full variable domain, its missing parts supplied by reference TRBV9 and TRBJ1-2, is DSGVTQTPKHLITATGQRVTLRCSPRSGDLSVYWYQQSLDQGLQFLIQYYNGEERAKGNILERFSAQQFPDLHSELNLSSLELGDSALYFCASSVGRGTYYGYTFGSGTRLTVV.

The V and J genes are TRBV20-1 and TRBJ2-1; 11 nucleotides align to TRBD2. Per the germline V gene, CDR1 is DFQATT and CDR2 is SNEGSKA (reference sequence). Germline trimming cut 4 bases from V and 3 bases from J; bases unmatched to any gene: 2. The CDR3 sequence is 14 residues long. In nucleotides, the CDR3 is TGCAGTGCTAACCTAGCGGGAGGCTACAATGAGCAGTTCTTC. Translated, it gives CSANLAGGYNEQFF.

This clonotype was seen more than once but under ten times. The chain combines TRBV24-1 with TRBJ2-7; TRBD1 agrees at 11 bases. The CDR3 consists of 20 residues. Per germline, CDR1 KGHDR and CDR2 SFDVKD. The V gene end was trimmed by 3 bases and the J gene end by 6 bases; junction bases not matched to a gene: 21. The CDR3 nucleotides read TGTGCCACCAGTGATGGGACAGGGGGGTTCAATCTTCAAGTGAGAGGCGAGCAGTACTTC. Translating gives CATSDGTGGFNLQVRGEQYF.

This clonotype has at least ten counts. The rearrangement uses TRBV29-1 and TRBJ1-4; unclear D gene. There are 12 residues in the CDR3. CDR1 SQVTM and CDR2 ANQGSEA come from the germline V gene. V was trimmed by 2 bases and J by 8 bases, leaving 9 bases between them. The CDR3 spells CSVELGPEKLFF. CDR3 coding DNA: TGCAGCGTTGAATTGGGCCCCGAAAAACTGTTTTTT.

In this sample, this clonotype turned up a few times. The gene calls are TRBV4-1 and TRBJ2-3, with a possible D match to TRBD2 (5 bases). Trimming pared 0 bases from V and 3 bases from J, leaving 7 bases between. The CDR3 runs to 14 residues. Germline values: CDR1 MGHRA, CDR2 YSYEKL. CDR3 DNA sequence: TGCGCCAGCAGCCAAGAACCGGGGACAGATACGCAGTATTTT. It translates to CASSQEPGTDTQYF.

There are a few counts of this clonotype. DNA of the CDR3: TGTGCCAGCAGTCCCGCGGGGGGCGCCAATCAGCCCCAGCATTTT. Translated: CASSPAGGANQPQHF. The chain has TRBV28 and TRBJ1-5, with TRBD1 as a possible D gene (6 bases). Trimming pared 5 bases from V and 3 bases from J, leaving 14 bases between. The CDR3 consists of 15 residues. CDR1 and CDR2 from the germline V gene are MDHEN and SYDVKM.

This clonotype was recorded at least ten times. This chain connects TRBV3-1 to TRBJ1-1; possible D gene TRBD1, 6 bases. V was trimmed by 1 base and J by 4 bases, leaving 13 bases between them. From germline, CDR1 is LGHDT and CDR2 YNNKEL (reference sequence). This CDR3 is 15 amino acids long. DNA of the CDR3: TGTGCCAGCAGCCAAGGAAGGGGGGATGGCACTGAAGCTTTCTTT. The encoded protein is CASSQGRGDGTEAFF.

Concerning this clonotype itself: This probably arose from a read error, given a far larger clone one base away. The chain uses TRBV11-2 and TRBJ2-1; 9 bases align to TRBD2. The CDR3 totals 14 residues. Germline CDR1 is SGHAT and CDR2 is FQNNGV. V shed 4 bases, J shed 10 bases, and the junction held 8 bases outside the gene matches. CDR3 bases: TGTGCCAGCAGCTCCCGGACTAGCGCCCACGAGCAGTTCTTC. It codes for CASSSRTSAHEQFF.

This clonotype was counted only a few times. The junction differs from germline at one of its ends, possibly a read error. J is TRBJ2-6 and V is TRBV7-7; perhaps TRBD2 as D (5 bases). The CDR3 contains 14 residues. Germline CDR1 is SSHAT and CDR2 is FNYEAQ (reference sequence). CDR3 amino acids: CASSHGAGANVLTF. The DNA of the CDR3 is TGTGCTAGCAGCCACGGGGCTGGGGCCAACGTCCTGACTTTC.

In this sample, this clonotype turned up a few times. The chain uses TRBV28 and TRBJ2-2; D is unclear. The V gene lost 4 bases and the J gene lost 7 bases, with 4 bases spanning the gap. The germline V gene encodes CDR1 MDHEN and CDR2 SYDVKM. The CDR3 totals 11 residues. Written as DNA, the CDR3 is TGTGCCAGCAGTTCCGGCGGGGAGCTGTTTTTT. Its translation: CASSSGGELFF.

This clonotype was counted a few times. V is TRBV7-9 and J is TRBJ2-7, with D possibly being TRBD2 (7 bases). Trimming took off 5 bases at V and 3 bases at J, with 17 bases between the two ends. Germline CDR1 and CDR2: SEHNR and FQNEAQ (reference sequence). The CDR3 consists of 15 residues. This CDR3 reads CASSIEGEGGYEQYF. CDR3 bases: TGTGCCAGCAGCATTGAGGGGGAGGGAGGCTACGAGCAGTACTTC.

This clonotype has only a few counts. The chain has TRBV12-3 or TRBV12-4 and TRBJ1-2, with D uncertain. The CDR3 is 13 residues long. V shed 10 bases and J shed 8 bases, with 20 bases lying between them. The CDR3 reads CATSKQKAGGYTF. In DNA, the CDR3 is TGTGCCACATCTAAACAGAAAGCTGGGGGCTACACCTTC.

This clonotype was observed many times. This rearrangement joins TRBV28 to TRBJ2-3, with D uncertain. CDR1 is MDHEN and CDR2 is SYDVKM in the germline V gene. Trimming took 1 base from V and 8 from J, leaving 22 bases between them. The CDR3 extends over 17 amino acids. The CDR3 sequence: CASSLYPGRFVSGTQYF. CDR3 nucleotides: TGTGCCAGCAGTTTATACCCCGGGCGGTTCGTTTCGGGTACGCAGTATTTT.

This clonotype has a count of ten or more. Germline and junction disagree at one end, which may indicate a read error. CDR3 region: CASSLSSPSRQVF. The CDR3 DNA is TGTGCCAGCAGTTTAAGCTCTCCCAGCAGGCAAGTCTTC. The rearrangement links TRBV27 to TRBJ2-1, with D hard to call. Germline V gene lookup returns CDR1 MNHEY and CDR2 SMNVEV (reference sequence). This CDR3 is built from 13 residues.

Ten or more counts support this clonotype. V is TRBV5-1 and J is TRBJ2-2; D possibly corresponds to TRBD2 (5 bases). Germline V gives CDR1 SGHRS, CDR2 YFSETQ. The CDR3 is made up of 13 amino acids. The ends were cut back, 0 bases at V and 6 bases at J, with 6 bases in the middle. The CDR3 coding sequence is TGCGCCAGCAGCTTGGACGGGGCCGGGGAGCTGTTTTTT. Amino acid sequence: CASSLDGAGELFF.

The CDR3 DNA follows: TGTGCCAGCAGTTCACAGCGGGGGGCCCAAGAGACCCAGTACTTC. This translates into CASSSQRGAQETQYF. V gene TRBV27 combines with J gene TRBJ2-5, with 9 positions matching TRBD2. The CDR3 consists of 15 residues. Trimming removed 4 bases from V and 1 base from J; junction bases left unmatched: 4. Germline CDR1 reads MNHEY; CDR2 reads SMNVEV (reference sequence).

The genes are TRBV11-2 and TRBJ2-7; the D is unclear. V shed 5 bases and J shed 0 bases, with 17 bases lying between them. This CDR3 contains 16 residues. CDR1 is SGHAT and CDR2 is FQNNGV in the germline V gene. The CDR3 protein is CASSGRVRKSSYEQYF. The CDR3, as DNA: TGTGCCAGCAGCGGACGGGTGCGTAAGAGCTCCTACGAGCAGTACTTC.